This is a list of T cell receptor beta chains from one sample in a study of breast tumors, draining lymph nodes, adjacent tissues. From the multiplex PCR reads, TCRdb called clonotypes with MiXCR, one entry per CDR3 protein. The sample lists about 200,000 distinct CDR3 sequences, 25% to 40% occurring once. Sequenced material: axillary lymph node tissue. The receptor set was obtained from a female donor with breast cancer. Some clones in this sample may be carry-over from other donors' samples. Each CDR3 is given with its conserved first and last residue.

V	J	CDR3
TRBV9	TRBJ1-6	CAQDSQSSYNSPLHF
TRBV5-1	TRBJ2-7	CASSPAGQGSYEQYF
TRBV24-1	TRBJ2-3	CATSDTGTGGTDTQYF
TRBV2	TRBJ1-4	CASKEDRANEKLFF
TRBV6-5	TRBJ1-5	CASSLKTGGNQPQHF
TRBV15	TRBJ2-2	CATGRPNTGKLFF
TRBV4-2	TRBJ2-4	CASSRKAAGNALQYF
TRBV5-6	TRBJ1-3	CASSPEAGRLSTIYF
TRBV25-1	TRBJ1-1	CASKGSLNTEAFF
TRBV5-4	TRBJ1-4	CASSRRGPGKLFF
TRBV5-1	TRBJ2-3	CASSRGPGGGTDTQYF
TRBV2	TRBJ1-6	CASSARRSNSPLHF
TRBV28	TRBJ1-2	CASSLWAESRGFGYTF
TRBV15	TRBJ2-1	CATSREGLGGAVNEQFF
TRBV10-3	TRBJ2-5	CAISGTGGGQETQYF
TRBV11-3	TRBJ2-1	CASSRTSGGSSSYNEQFF
TRBV7-9	TRBJ2-1	CASTIGLNNEQFF
TRBV5-4	TRBJ2-7	CASSVGTSSYEQYF
TRBV2	TRBJ2-5	CASSVTIAGGRKTQYF
TRBV6-4	TRBJ2-3	CASRVGTGDTQYF
TRBV5-6	TRBJ2-7	CASSQSAGAYEQYF
TRBV20-1	TRBJ2-5	CSARDQGVGETQYF
TRBV6-1	TRBJ2-2	CASSDVNTGELFF
TRBV30	TRBJ1-1	CAWSRQGGMNTEAFF
TRBV18	TRBJ2-1	CASSPPTESYNEQFF
TRBV19	TRBJ1-5	CASSRARGSDQPQHF
TRBV6-6	TRBJ2-3	CASNKGGRGTDTQYF
TRBV2	TRBJ1-3	CASSLDSYSGNTIYF
TRBV7-2	TRBJ2-2	CASSFSGQGGTGELFF
TRBV6-5	TRBJ2-2	CASSFAAGELFF
TRBV28	TRBJ2-7	CASSISGRLYEQYF
TRBV20-1	TRBJ1-1	CSARDRRTPRTEAFF
TRBV6-5	TRBJ1-5	CASTQGGGQPQHF
TRBV10-3	TRBJ1-2	CAIRPQTGGMGGYTF
TRBV25-1	TRBJ2-5	CASSARESQETQYF
TRBV11-2	TRBJ2-1	CASSLRLAGIYNEQFF
TRBV20-1	TRBJ2-3	CSARGTSGTDTQYF
TRBV11-3	TRBJ2-2	CASSPLPGPGAGTGELFF
TRBV11-2	TRBJ2-2	CASSLAGTRVTRELFF
TRBV7-6	TRBJ2-5	CASSSLYKTQYF
TRBV19	TRBJ1-5	CASRLGSSANQPQHF
TRBV3-1	TRBJ2-5	CASSLRGNQETQYF
TRBV5-6	TRBJ2-1	CASSLGLAGGIKNNEQFF
TRBV5-1	TRBJ1-4	CASSRTQGENLFF
TRBV7-9	TRBJ2-1	CASSLESGSGYNEQFF
TRBV20-1	TRBJ1-1	CSAPRGGNTAAFF
TRBV12-3/TRBV12-4	TRBJ1-2	CASSPSGGANYGYTF
TRBV28	TRBJ2-1	CASYGDNGQFF
TRBV9	TRBJ2-3	CASTKRTTDTQYF
TRBV6-5	TRBJ2-2	CASRRTATGELFF
TRBV7-6	TRBJ2-5	CASSPLDSWYQETQYF
TRBV12-3/TRBV12-4	TRBJ2-5	CASSSGLAGDNQETQYF
TRBV2	TRBJ2-7	CASSEGLRSYEQYF
TRBV20-1	TRBJ2-5	CSAMGLARETQYF
TRBV18	TRBJ1-2	CASSPLTGVDGYTF